Shown below are 19 T cell receptor beta chains from a single sample sequenced in a study of vaccination effects on CD4 cells after COVID-19. The antigens these receptors bind are not known. Pools of viral peptides were used by the ViraFEST assay to expand antigen-specific CD4+ T cells ahead of sequencing. Following an approximately ten-day culture, CD4+ T cells were purified. The protocol was immunoSEQ multiplex PCR, while the TCRdb copy is restricted to in-frame clones and leaves out a portion. This sample has tens of thousands of clones, with more than 80% found just once. Sequenced material: CD4+ T cells from PBMCs cultured with HCoV-229E spike peptides, taken before COVID-19 vaccination. The receptors originated from a human donor who received a COVID-19 vaccine.

The chain uses TRBV5-4 and TRBJ2-7, with D uncertain. The V and J ends lost 0 bases and 7 bases respectively, with 14 bases between them. Germline V gives CDR1 SGHNT, CDR2 YYREEE (reference sequence). This CDR3 spans 14 amino acids. DNA for the CDR3: TGTGCCAGCAGCTTGGACCCTAGATCGGGTGAGCAGTACGTC. It specifies CASSLDPRSGEQYV.

The V call is TRBV5-1, the J call TRBJ1-2; D might be TRBD1 (5 bases). Germline V gene data show CDR1 as SGHRS and CDR2 as YFSETQ. The CDR3 has 13 residues. V was pared by 2 bases and J by 3 bases, with 8 bases between. CDR3 sequence: CASSFGTDYGYTF. The CDR3 nucleotides read TGCGCCAGCAGCTTTGGGACCGACTATGGCTACACCTTC.

The chain employs TRBV24-1 and TRBJ2-3; weak D call: TRBD1 (6 bases). The ends were cut back, 5 bases at V and 4 bases at J, with 18 bases in the middle. The CDR3 runs 16 residues. Germline V lookup: CDR1 KGHDR, CDR2 SFDVKD. The DNA for the CDR3 is TGTGCCACCAGTGCCTCACGAACAGGGTTCGCAGATACGCAGTATTTT. Translated: CATSASRTGFADTQYF.

This chain joins TRBV5-1 and TRBJ2-1; D might be TRBD1 or TRBD2, each matching 5 bases. This CDR3 comprises 14 residues. The V gene's germline CDR1 is SGHRS and CDR2 YFSETQ. V lost 3 bases to trimming and J lost 2 bases, with 9 bases between them. CDR3 in amino acids: CASSSGTPYNEQFF. CDR3 DNA sequence: TGCGCCAGCAGCTCCGGGACCCCCTACAATGAGCAGTTCTTC.

The chain has TRBV7-7 and TRBJ2-3, with no clear D. In germline, CDR1 is SSHAT, CDR2 FNYEAQ (reference sequence). This CDR3 spans 13 amino acids. The V and J ends lost 1 base and 4 bases respectively, with 6 bases between them. Written as DNA, the CDR3 is TGTGCCAGCAGCTTAGTGGATTCAGATACGCAGTATTTT. Protein product: CASSLVDSDTQYF.

The chain is built from TRBV2 and TRBJ2-7, with a weak D call TRBD1 (6 bases). V was trimmed by 7 bases and J by 7 bases, leaving 14 bases between them. The CDR3 is 12 amino acids. From germline, CDR1 is SNHLY and CDR2 FYNNEI. As DNA, the CDR3 is TGTGCCAGCAATACAGGGCTGCGGGAGCAGTACGTC. As protein: CASNTGLREQYV.

The chain combines TRBV7-8 with TRBJ1-4; D unclear. The ends were cut back, 5 bases at V and 4 bases at J, with 20 bases in the middle. Germline V lookup: CDR1 SGHVS, CDR2 FQNEAQ. The CDR3 extends over 17 amino acids. As DNA, the CDR3 is TGTGCCAGCAGCGTCGGACTGAGGGCCCGACATAATGAAAAACTGTTTTTT. Amino acid sequence: CASSVGLRARHNEKLFF. The full variable domain, completed using reference TRBV7-8 and TRBJ1-4, is GAGVSQSPRYKVAKRGQDVALRCDPISGHVSLFWYQQALGQGPEFLTYFQNEAQLDKSGLPSDRFFAERPEGSVSTLKIQRTQQEDSAVYLCASSVGLRARHNEKLFFGSGTQLSVL.

The CDR3 DNA reads TGTGCCACCACGGTCCTTGGGGGCGCGAGCGGTGGCTACACCTTC. This gives the protein CATTVLGGASGGYTF. V is TRBV2 and J is TRBJ1-2; D is perhaps TRBD1 (6 bases). Germline CDR1 reads SNHLY; CDR2 reads FYNNEI. With 10 bases removed from V and 7 bases from J, the gap between germline ends came to 25 bases. This CDR3 is 15 amino acids long.

A few counts support this clone. CDR3 in DNA: TGTGCCTGGAGTCGGGGTACCAATCAGCCCCAGCATTTT. It codes for CAWSRGTNQPQHF. The chain joins TRBV30 to TRBJ1-5; D not certain. From germline, CDR1 is GTSNPN and CDR2 SVGIG (reference sequence). V gave up 2 bases and J gave up 3 bases, with 8 bases separating them. CDR3 length: 13 residues.

The chain recombines TRBV10-1 with TRBJ2-7, with D possibly TRBD1 on 6 matching bases. CDR1 is WNHNN and CDR2 is SYGVQD in the germline V gene (reference sequence). Trimming shortened V by 6 bases and J by 4 bases, and 19 bases separated the two germline ends. The CDR3 length is 15 residues. CDR3: CASRPQERGSYEQYV. CDR3 nucleotides: TGCGCCAGCAGACCCCAGGAAAGGGGGAGTTACGAGCAGTACGTC.

V is TRBV7-9 and J is TRBJ2-2; TRBD2 agrees at 8 bases. Germline trimming cut 5 bases from V and 7 bases from J; bases unmatched to any gene: 6. Germline CDR1 and CDR2: SEHNR and FQNEAQ (reference sequence). This CDR3 region has 14 residues. Here the CDR3 reads CASSPGLGFGELFF. CDR3 nucleotide sequence: TGTGCCAGCAGCCCGGGACTAGGGTTCGGGGAGCTGTTTTTT.

This chain uses TRBV6-5 with TRBJ1-6; tentatively, D is TRBD1 (5 bases). The CDR3 runs 13 residues. V lost 4 bases and J 9 bases, leaving 10 bases between the germline ends. CDR1 is MNHEY and CDR2 is SVGAGI in the germline V gene. This CDR3 is CASSLETVSPLHF. DNA for the CDR3: TGTGCCAGCAGTTTAGAGACAGTTTCACCCCTCCACTTT.

This clone is labeled as medium-sized (0.01 to 0.1%). The gene calls are TRBV6-1 and TRBJ1-3, with D uncertain. The CDR3 runs to 17 residues. Trimming took off 2 bases at V and 2 bases at J, with 16 bases between the two ends. CDR1 and CDR2 (germline): MNHNS, SASEGT. CDR3 DNA sequence: TGTGCCAGCAGTGAAAAGGCAGGTTGGTCGGCTGGAAACACCATATATTTT. This encodes CASSEKAGWSAGNTIYF.

This clone appeared a single time. This chain links TRBV7-3 with TRBJ2-2; the D gene is possibly TRBD2 (5 bases). Germline CDR1 SGHTA, CDR2 FQGTGA. CDR3 size: 13 residues. V was pared by 2 bases and J by 5 bases, with 6 bases between. The chain's CDR3 is CASSLAGTGELFF. CDR3 sequence (DNA): TGTGCCAGCAGCTTAGCGGGTACCGGGGAGCTGTTTTTT.

This clone was detected a few times. This chain joins TRBV3-1 (or the pseudogene TRBV3-2) and TRBJ1-6; perhaps TRBD1 as D (5 bases). Germline loops: CDR1 LGHDT, CDR2 YNNKEL (reference sequence). Trimming shortened V by 4 bases and J by 0 bases, and 7 bases separated the two germline ends. The CDR3 runs 15 residues. The CDR3 loop reads CASSPGSSYNSPLHF. The CDR3 DNA reads as TGTGCCAGCAGCCCAGGGAGCTCCTATAATTCACCCCTCCACTTT.

The CDR3 sequence is CAISESLQDEQYV. Written as DNA, the CDR3 is TGTGCCATCAGTGAGTCGCTCCAGGACGAGCAGTACGTC. The genes are TRBV10-3 and TRBJ2-7; no firm D call. The CDR3 has 13 amino acids. V dropped 0 bases and J dropped 5 bases, with 8 bases sitting between them. The germline V gene has CDR1 ENHRY and CDR2 SYGVKD.

This chain links TRBV5-1 with TRBJ1-6; weak D call: TRBD1 (6 bases). This CDR3 contains 14 residues. V was trimmed by 0 bases and J by 8 bases, leaving 9 bases between them. CDR1 is SGHRS, CDR2 YFSETQ, per germline. This CDR3 reads CASSLDREYSPLHF. DNA for the CDR3: TGCGCCAGCAGCTTGGACAGGGAATATTCACCCCTCCACTTT.

This clone was observed a single time. The chain combines TRBV7-2 with TRBJ2-5; D is undetermined. The CDR3 loop spans 11 amino acids. The V end was cut by 1 base, the J end by 6 bases, with 3 bases between. The V gene's germline CDR1 is SGHTA and CDR2 FQGNSA. CDR3 residues: CASSLEKTQYF. In DNA, the CDR3 is TGTGCCAGCAGCTTAGAAAAGACCCAGTACTTC.

This clone was detected once. The chain carries TRBV29-1 and TRBJ2-7, with TRBD2 matching 8 bases. Germline values: CDR1 SQVTM, CDR2 ANQGSEA. CDR3 length: 15 residues. With V trimmed by 1 base and J by 3 bases, 8 bases remained unmatched. The CDR3: CSVEGGRGGIYEQYV. The CDR3 DNA reads as TGCAGCGTTGAAGGGGGACGGGGGGGGATCTACGAGCAGTACGTC.